These T cell receptor beta chains were read from a single sample in a study of blood T cells in healthy people across ages. TCRdb recomputed calls from the 5' RACE reads with MiXCR, one row per CDR3 protein. The table has fewer than 900,000 distinct CDR3 sequences, under 40% seen once. The sample was blood. These receptors were collected from a man between 18 and 35 years old in good health. The CDR3 runs from the conserved cysteine through the conserved F or W. Fields, in order: D gene, J gene, clone size, V gene, CDR3 DNA, CDR3 protein. D genes are given only for firm matches. Rows give clone size only sometimes, using once, few, many, or a class for an expanded clone.

d_gene: -
j_gene: TRBJ2-3
abundance: -
v_gene: TRBV12-5
CDR3nt: TGTGCTAGTGGTTTGTCAGTAGACAGGAGCACAGATACGCAGTATTTT
CDR3aa: CASGLSVDRSTDTQYF

d_gene: -
j_gene: TRBJ1-1
abundance: -
v_gene: TRBV9
CDR3nt: TGTGCCAGCAGCGTAGGCTACCAGGGGACTGAAGCTTTCTTT
CDR3aa: CASSVGYQGTEAFF

d_gene: TRBD1
j_gene: TRBJ1-1
abundance: -
v_gene: TRBV29-1
CDR3nt: TGCAGCGTGATCAGGGGGGAGAACACTGAAGCTTTCTTT
CDR3aa: CSVIRGENTEAFF

d_gene: TRBD2
j_gene: TRBJ2-2
abundance: few
v_gene: TRBV6-6
CDR3nt: TGTGCCAGCAGTGCGCGGACTAGCGGTACCGGGGAGCTGTTTTTT
CDR3aa: CASSARTSGTGELFF

d_gene: -
j_gene: TRBJ1-2
abundance: few
v_gene: TRBV7-9
CDR3nt: TGTGCCAGCAGCTCAAGCGTGGTGGGCTACACCTTC
CDR3aa: CASSSSVVGYTF

d_gene: -
j_gene: TRBJ2-6
abundance: -
v_gene: TRBV12-3/TRBV12-4
CDR3nt: TGTGCCAGCAGATCACCCTCTGGGGCCAACGTCCCGACTTTC
CDR3aa: CASRSPSGANVPTF

d_gene: -
j_gene: TRBJ1-5
abundance: many
v_gene: TRBV27
CDR3nt: TGTGCCAGCCAACAGGAGAATCAGCCCCAGCATTTT
CDR3aa: CASQQENQPQHF

d_gene: -
j_gene: TRBJ1-6
abundance: few
v_gene: TRBV4-2
CDR3nt: TGTGCCAGCAGCCAAGACAGGGTCTCCCCACCCCTCCACTTT
CDR3aa: CASSQDRVSPPLHF

d_gene: -
j_gene: TRBJ2-3
abundance: -
v_gene: TRBV13
CDR3nt: TGTGCCAGCAGCTCGGACGAGGGGGGGGCGGGTGGCACAGATACGCAGTATTTT
CDR3aa: CASSSDEGGAGGTDTQYF

d_gene: TRBD1
j_gene: TRBJ2-2
abundance: few
v_gene: TRBV9
CDR3nt: TGTGCCAGCAGCGTAATGAAGGGACAGACCAACACCGGGGAGCTGTTTTTT
CDR3aa: CASSVMKGQTNTGELFF

d_gene: -
j_gene: TRBJ2-1
abundance: many
v_gene: TRBV29-1
CDR3nt: TGCAGCACCAGACAGGTTTTGAGCAATGAGCAGTTCTTC
CDR3aa: CSTRQVLSNEQFF

d_gene: TRBD1
j_gene: TRBJ2-1
abundance: many
v_gene: TRBV6-6
CDR3nt: TGTGCCAGCAGGTACGGACAGGGGAGTAATGAGCAGTTCTTC
CDR3aa: CASRYGQGSNEQFF

d_gene: TRBD1
j_gene: TRBJ1-1
abundance: -
v_gene: TRBV28
CDR3nt: TGTGCCAGCAGTTTCCGACAGGGAAGGACTGAAGCTTTCTTT
CDR3aa: CASSFRQGRTEAFF

d_gene: -
j_gene: TRBJ2-1
abundance: many
v_gene: TRBV7-2
CDR3nt: TGTGCCAGTAGTCCGCTCCCTTACAATGAGCAGTTCTTC
CDR3aa: CASSPLPYNEQFF

d_gene: TRBD2
j_gene: TRBJ2-3
abundance: -
v_gene: TRBV20-1
CDR3nt: TGCAGCGCCAGTAGCGGGGGCGGGGCAGATACGCAGTATTTT
CDR3aa: CSASSGGGADTQYF

d_gene: -
j_gene: TRBJ2-1
abundance: few
v_gene: TRBV2
CDR3nt: TGTGCCAGCAGGGGGGAGGGGGGGAGTTACAATGAGCAGTTCTTC
CDR3aa: CASRGEGGSYNEQFF

d_gene: TRBD2
j_gene: TRBJ2-5
abundance: -
v_gene: TRBV2
CDR3nt: TGTGCCAGCAGTGAAAATCCCGGGACTAGTACGGAACGGTACTTC
CDR3aa: CASSENPGTSTERYF

d_gene: -
j_gene: TRBJ2-5
abundance: once
v_gene: TRBV4-2
CDR3nt: TGTGCCAGCAGCCAAGATGGGAAGGACCAAGAGACCCAGTACTTC
CDR3aa: CASSQDGKDQETQYF

d_gene: -
j_gene: TRBJ1-1
abundance: -
v_gene: TRBV6-1
CDR3nt: TGTGCCAGCAGCCGGACAGTTACAAACACTGAAGCTTTCTTT
CDR3aa: CASSRTVTNTEAFF

d_gene: -
j_gene: TRBJ1-2
abundance: -
v_gene: TRBV9
CDR3nt: TGTGCCAGCAGCGTAGCTACAGGGCAGGGCGACCTCTATGGCTACACCTTC
CDR3aa: CASSVATGQGDLYGYTF

d_gene: -
j_gene: TRBJ1-2
abundance: few
v_gene: TRBV7-2
CDR3nt: TGTGCCAGCAGCCTAGCGGTTGCCCGAAACTATGGCTACACCTTC
CDR3aa: CASSLAVARNYGYTF

d_gene: -
j_gene: TRBJ2-3
abundance: few
v_gene: TRBV9
CDR3nt: TGTGCCAGCAGCGTATTTTCAGGGTCAGGAACAGATACGCAGTATTTT
CDR3aa: CASSVFSGSGTDTQYF

d_gene: -
j_gene: TRBJ2-1
abundance: few
v_gene: TRBV4-3
CDR3nt: TGCGCCAGCAGCCAATGGACAGAAGCTTACAATGAGCAGTTCTTC
CDR3aa: CASSQWTEAYNEQFF

d_gene: -
j_gene: TRBJ2-7
abundance: many
v_gene: TRBV12-3/TRBV12-4
CDR3nt: TGTGCCAGCAGTTTAGGAGGGGCAGACTCCTACGAGCAGTACTTC
CDR3aa: CASSLGGADSYEQYF

d_gene: TRBD1
j_gene: TRBJ1-6
abundance: -
v_gene: TRBV4-2
CDR3nt: TGTGCCAGCAGCCAGGAACACCGGGACAGGGGGTTTAGCACCTATAATTCACCCCTCCACTTT
CDR3aa: CASSQEHRDRGFSTYNSPLHF

d_gene: -
j_gene: TRBJ2-3
abundance: -
v_gene: TRBV2
CDR3nt: TGTGCCGGCGATAGGGCTATAAGGACAGATACGCAGTATTTT
CDR3aa: CAGDRAIRTDTQYF

d_gene: -
j_gene: TRBJ2-5
abundance: -
v_gene: TRBV20-1
CDR3nt: TGCAGTGCTAGAGTGCAGGGACGGGGTGGACAAGAGACCCAGTACTTC
CDR3aa: CSARVQGRGGQETQYF

d_gene: -
j_gene: TRBJ1-1
abundance: -
v_gene: TRBV7-9
CDR3nt: TGTGCCAGCAGCTTAGGGACTCCGATGACTTCCGACGGGGCTTTCTTT
CDR3aa: CASSLGTPMTSDGAFF

d_gene: -
j_gene: TRBJ2-1
abundance: -
v_gene: TRBV20-1
CDR3nt: TGCAGTGCTAGAGTGGAGGCCCTGCCTTACAATGAGCAGTTCTTC
CDR3aa: CSARVEALPYNEQFF

d_gene: -
j_gene: TRBJ2-7
abundance: -
v_gene: TRBV7-9
CDR3nt: TGTGCCAGCAGCCCTCCCATGGGGACCTACGAGCAGTACTTC
CDR3aa: CASSPPMGTYEQYF

d_gene: -
j_gene: TRBJ2-3
abundance: many
v_gene: TRBV12-3/TRBV12-4
CDR3nt: TGTGCCAGCAGTTTAAGGGACACAGATACGCAGTATTTT
CDR3aa: CASSLRDTDTQYF

d_gene: -
j_gene: TRBJ1-5
abundance: -
v_gene: TRBV15
CDR3nt: TGTGCCACCAGCAGAGTTGGGGGGGCAAATCAGCCCCAGCATTTT
CDR3aa: CATSRVGGANQPQHF

d_gene: -
j_gene: TRBJ2-3
abundance: -
v_gene: TRBV5-5
CDR3nt: TGTGCCAGCAGCCTCGGGTGGGTGCAAGTTACGCAGTATTTT
CDR3aa: CASSLGWVQVTQYF

d_gene: TRBD1
j_gene: TRBJ2-2
abundance: -
v_gene: TRBV28
CDR3nt: TGTGCCAGCAGTGTCGACAGGGCCAGTACCGGGGAGCTGTTTTTT
CDR3aa: CASSVDRASTGELFF

d_gene: -
j_gene: TRBJ1-1
abundance: -
v_gene: TRBV25-1
CDR3nt: TGTGCCAGCAGTGAATACAAGGATGAAGCTTTCTTT
CDR3aa: CASSEYKDEAFF

d_gene: -
j_gene: TRBJ2-3
abundance: -
v_gene: TRBV29-1
CDR3nt: TGCAGCTATCACACAGATACGCAGTATTTT
CDR3aa: CSYHTDTQYF

d_gene: -
j_gene: TRBJ2-7
abundance: -
v_gene: TRBV10-3
CDR3nt: TGTGCCATCAGTCCGGGCCAAAATGAGCAGTACTTC
CDR3aa: CAISPGQNEQYF

d_gene: -
j_gene: TRBJ2-5
abundance: -
v_gene: TRBV13
CDR3nt: TGTGCCAGCAGCGACGTAGATGATGAGCAGTACTTC
CDR3aa: CASSDVDDEQYF

d_gene: -
j_gene: TRBJ2-1
abundance: -
v_gene: TRBV6-6
CDR3nt: TGTGCCAGCAGTACGGGCAGCAATGAGCAGTTCTTC
CDR3aa: CASSTGSNEQFF

d_gene: -
j_gene: TRBJ1-5
abundance: -
v_gene: TRBV9
CDR3nt: TGTGCCAGCAGCGCCACAGCGAATGCGCAGCCCCAGCATTTT
CDR3aa: CASSATANAQPQHF

d_gene: -
j_gene: TRBJ2-3
abundance: -
v_gene: TRBV2
CDR3nt: TGTGCCAGCAGTGTGCGGTCAGCGGGTTATACGCAGTATTTT
CDR3aa: CASSVRSAGYTQYF

d_gene: -
j_gene: TRBJ2-7
abundance: -
v_gene: TRBV18
CDR3nt: TGTGCCAGCTCGGAGGGACTCATCTACAATGAGCAGTACTTC
CDR3aa: CASSEGLIYNEQYF

d_gene: -
j_gene: TRBJ2-3
abundance: many
v_gene: TRBV20-1
CDR3nt: TGCAGTACTACAGAAGAGATAACAGATACGCAGTATTTT
CDR3aa: CSTTEEITDTQYF

d_gene: -
j_gene: TRBJ2-7
abundance: few
v_gene: TRBV5-1
CDR3nt: TGCGCCAGCAGCTCACGTCGACAGGTACAGTACTTC
CDR3aa: CASSSRRQVQYF

d_gene: -
j_gene: TRBJ2-1
abundance: many
v_gene: TRBV20-1
CDR3nt: TGCAGTGCTAGAGATCACAGCAGTTCCTCCTACAATGAGCAGTTCTTC
CDR3aa: CSARDHSSSSYNEQFF

d_gene: -
j_gene: TRBJ1-4
abundance: -
v_gene: TRBV6-6
CDR3nt: TGTGCCAGCAGTTACAAAAAGGACAGTGAAAAACTGTTTTTT
CDR3aa: CASSYKKDSEKLFF

d_gene: TRBD2
j_gene: TRBJ2-1
abundance: few
v_gene: TRBV20-1
CDR3nt: TGCAGTGCTACCCGGCGGGGGGGCCCAAATGAGCAGTTCTTC
CDR3aa: CSATRRGGPNEQFF

d_gene: TRBD1
j_gene: TRBJ1-5
abundance: -
v_gene: TRBV4-1
CDR3nt: TGCGCCAGCAGCCAAGAGGACAGGGGCAATCAGCCCCAGCATTTT
CDR3aa: CASSQEDRGNQPQHF

d_gene: -
j_gene: TRBJ2-7
abundance: few
v_gene: TRBV7-2
CDR3nt: TGTGCCAGCAGCTTGGTTGGGTCTGGGACCTACGAGCAGTACTTC
CDR3aa: CASSLVGSGTYEQYF

d_gene: -
j_gene: TRBJ1-2
abundance: many
v_gene: TRBV12-3/TRBV12-4
CDR3nt: TGTGCCAGCAGTTTTTCAGGAAACTATGGCTACACCTTC
CDR3aa: CASSFSGNYGYTF

d_gene: TRBD1
j_gene: TRBJ2-7
abundance: few
v_gene: TRBV6-5
CDR3nt: TGTGCCAGCAGCCCAGGGGGCCCAGGGCCCTACGAGCAGTACTTC
CDR3aa: CASSPGGPGPYEQYF

d_gene: -
j_gene: TRBJ2-1
abundance: many
v_gene: TRBV29-1
CDR3nt: TGCAGCGTAGCCCGCCGGATGAGCTCCTACAATGAGCAGTTCTTC
CDR3aa: CSVARRMSSYNEQFF

d_gene: -
j_gene: TRBJ2-7
abundance: -
v_gene: TRBV6-6
CDR3nt: TGTGCCAGCCTTCAAGGTGTGAGGAATGAGCAGTACTTC
CDR3aa: CASLQGVRNEQYF

d_gene: -
j_gene: TRBJ1-5
abundance: -
v_gene: TRBV20-1
CDR3nt: TGCAGTGCCGGGGCCGGGAATAGCAATCAGCCCCAGCATTTT
CDR3aa: CSAGAGNSNQPQHF

d_gene: TRBD1
j_gene: TRBJ1-5
abundance: -
v_gene: TRBV20-1
CDR3nt: TGCAGTGCTATTTCAGGGGGCAGTCAGCCCCAGCATTTT
CDR3aa: CSAISGGSQPQHF

d_gene: -
j_gene: TRBJ2-1
abundance: many
v_gene: TRBV5-1
CDR3nt: TGCGCCAGCAGCTTGGCCGTTTGGAATGAGCAGTTCTTC
CDR3aa: CASSLAVWNEQFF